This TCR beta chain was obtained from a study of cytotoxic CD8 clonotypes in ibrutinib-treated CLL. For the study at large: A mean of approximately 260,000 productive templates and over 85,000 productive rearrangements was obtained per sample.

This clone was recorded once. Its cognate antigen is unknown. Produced via immunoSEQ multiplex PCR; TCRdb's table is partial and in-frame only. The table records 150,000 to 200,000 clones, approximately 84% of them present only once. The CDR3 length is 16 residues. Germline CDR1 and CDR2: SGHVS and FNYEAQ. Trimming cost V 5 bases and J 6 bases, with 23 bases left between them. General study findings and limits: While tracking circulating CD8+ T-cell counts, baseline clonality exceeded that of age-matched healthy donors.

The material sequenced was PBMCs, taken after 24 months of ibrutinib treatment. This TCR came from a human donor with chronic lymphocytic leukemia. V is TRBV7-6 and J is TRBJ2-7, with D possibly being TRBD2 (5 bases). The CDR3 loop is CASSPGENVRVGEQYF. DNA for the CDR3: TGTGCCAGCAGCCCCGGGGAGAACGTAAGAGTCGGCGAGCAGTACTTC.